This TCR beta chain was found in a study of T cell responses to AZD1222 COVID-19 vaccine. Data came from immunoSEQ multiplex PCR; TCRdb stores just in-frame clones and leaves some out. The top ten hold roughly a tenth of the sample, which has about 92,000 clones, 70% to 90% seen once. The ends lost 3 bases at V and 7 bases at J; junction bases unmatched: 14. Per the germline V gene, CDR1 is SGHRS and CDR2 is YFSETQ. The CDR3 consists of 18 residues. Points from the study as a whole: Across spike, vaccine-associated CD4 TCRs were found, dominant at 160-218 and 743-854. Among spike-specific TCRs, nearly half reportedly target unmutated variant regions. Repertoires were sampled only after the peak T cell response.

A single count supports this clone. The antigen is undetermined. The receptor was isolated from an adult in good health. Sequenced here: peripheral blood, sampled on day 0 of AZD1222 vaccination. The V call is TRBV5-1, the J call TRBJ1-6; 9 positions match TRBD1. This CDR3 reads CASSWTWVGQGMNSPLHF. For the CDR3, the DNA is TGCGCCAGCAGCTGGACTTGGGTGGGACAGGGAATGAATTCACCCCTCCACTTT.